Included here is one T cell receptor (beta chain) sequence, with context. The target of this receptor is not known. The sample holds no much larger clone one base away, and base qualities are not on file. V is reduced by 2 bases and J by 8 bases, leaving a spacing of 6 bases between them. The germline V gene specifies MNHNS as CDR1 and SASEGT as CDR2. The CDR3 measures 12 amino acids from cysteine to phenylalanine. The only DNA kept is the CDR3, 36 bases in frame from the first base. This record comes from a study of T cells in Graves' hyperthyroidism and ophthalmopathy (dated by TCRdb to the late 2010s). With respect to the entire study: Peripheral blood was collected at initial diagnosis, before any treatment. The paper reports TCR Vbeta CDR3 sequencing of more than 120 peripheral blood samples: over 40 ophthalmopathy, over 70 hyperthyroidism and around 17 progressor patients. After blood sampling, hyperthyroidism patients were treated with methimazole at a starting dose of 30 mg daily, and ophthalmopathy patients were treated with high-dose intravenous methylprednisolone. Whether ophthalmopathy could be predicted prospectively was tested in an independent validation cohort made up of some 20 hyperthyroidism patients plus 17 patients who later progressed to ophthalmopathy. The 95 to 100 discovery patients were randomly divided into training and test sets at a 7:3 ratio. Thyroid tissue and blood T-cell repertoires from about six Graves' hyperthyroidism patients were also compared in the study. A discovery cohort of roughly 96 patients, about 43 with Graves' ophthalmopathy and approximately 60 with stable Graves' hyperthyroidism, was used to find distinguishing TCR V-J signatures.

What the study reported, not specific to this receptor: Blood samples also contained most of the expanded thyroid clonotypes (frequency above 0.001), which suggests that blood repertoires may reflect thyroid immune responses. No statistical method was used to fix the sample size in advance, and group allocation was not hidden from the investigators. A model built on a 13 V-J signature distinguished ophthalmopathy from stable hyperthyroidism, reaching approximately 89% sensitivity and around 81% specificity in cross-validation and 80%/75% in testing. In validation, the model predicted progression to ophthalmopathy a median of approximately 6.6 months before onset, with about 71% sensitivity and 72.22% specificity.

The TCR beta CDR3 regions were amplified from the RNA transcripts. For the first round of RT-PCR on the TCR CDR3, the HTBI primer set was used together with the Qiagen OneStep RT-PCR kit. Libraries were constructed in a second round of multiplex PCR, after which size selection and purification were performed. The libraries were sequenced on an Illumina HiSeq2000 using paired-end 100 bp reads. Processing in the source paper ran as follows. SOAPnuke was used to process the raw data, with reads discarded if the reads contained adapters or uncalled bases, had a mean Phred below 15, or lacked an exact constant-primer or identifier match. COPE v1.2.5 was used to merge the high-quality paired reads, and each unique nucleotide sequence was defined as a clonotype. MiTCR v1.1 was used to align clonotypes to the IMGT TRBV, TRBD and TRBJ reference segments. Only V-J combinations with frequency above 0.0001, covering 99% to 99.2% of repertoires, were analysed. A TCS score was defined as the ratio between F50 (clonal expansion) and ExV (chaos), using BLOSUM62-based TCRdist between CDR3 peptides within each V-J. Welch's t-statistics and random forest reduced 500 to 550 V-J features to 10 to 15, which were used in a naive Bayes classifier (R e1071). TCRdb handled the public reads itself, with Q25 trimming in fastp and clone calling in MiXCR, and kept productive beta chains. Each CDR3 protein appears once, grouped with its most common genes and DNA. The V and J calls and clone size come from TCRdb's table, not from the authors' own analysis. The sample table contains approximately 640,000 distinct CDR3 sequences; only one count was recorded for around a sixth of them. The top ten clones comprise around a sixth of the sample.

Stable Graves' hyperthyroidism was defined as the absence of progression to ophthalmopathy over 18 months of follow-up. Hyperthyroidism patients were newly diagnosed, had a disease duration of under 2 months, and were aged 18 to 65 years. The study excluded patients with uncontrolled infections, other autoimmune diseases, pregnancy or lactation. Clinical symptoms, serum thyroxine and TRAb, thyroid ultrasound, and orbital computed tomography formed the basis for the diagnoses. Ficoll-Paque density gradient centrifugation was used to isolate PBMCs from about 9 ml of fresh peripheral blood. Total RNA was extracted with Trizol reagent, and quality was checked on an Agilent 2100 Bioanalyzer.

Sequencing was done on a sample of blood. The receptor was isolated from a man over 45 with Graves' hyperthyroidism. The V and J genes are TRBV6-1 and TRBJ1-4; the D gene cannot be named for sure. The CDR3 sequence is CASSELGEKLFF. The nucleotide sequence is TGTGCCAGCAGTGAACTGGGGGAAAAACTGTTTTTT.